One and the same sample provided the 13 T cell receptor beta chains below, sequenced in a study of OX40 agonist ivuxolimab in advanced cancers. Profiling relied on immunoSEQ multiplex PCR, and the TCRdb table lists in-frame clones only, not all of them. The table shows more than 25,000 clones, with about 84% occurring only once. The source material was CD4+ or CD8+ T cells sorted from blood, sampled in a trial of the OX40 agonist ivuxolimab. These TCRs come from an adult with an advanced solid tumor such as melanoma, head and neck, liver or kidney cancer.

The V gene is TRBV11-1, the J gene TRBJ1-1; the D is unclear. Germline CDR1 is SGHAT and CDR2 is FQDESV (reference sequence). The CDR3 is 14 amino acids. V was cut by 0 bases and J by 5 bases, with 10 bases left in between. CDR3 loop: CASSLARSRTEAFF. The CDR3, as DNA: TGTGCCAGCAGCTTAGCGCGAAGTAGGACTGAAGCTTTCTTT.

This chain connects TRBV11-1 to TRBJ2-1; D is uncertain. The length of the CDR3 is 14 residues. The V end was cut by 2 bases, the J end by 0 bases, with 5 bases between. Germline CDR1 and CDR2: SGHAT and FQDESV (reference sequence). The CDR3 loop is CASSLLSSYNEQFF. DNA of the CDR3: TGTGCCAGCAGCTTATTGAGCTCCTACAATGAGCAGTTCTTC. The full variable domain, completed using reference TRBV11-1 and TRBJ2-1, is EAEVAQSPRYKITEKSQAVAFWCDPISGHATLYWYRQILGQGPELLVQFQDESVVDDSQLPKDRFSAERLKGVDSTLKIQPAELGDSAMYLCASSLLSSYNEQFFGPGTRLTVL.

This chain joins TRBV7-9 and TRBJ2-1, with 10 bases fitting TRBD1. Germline CDR1 and CDR2: SEHNR and FQNEAQ (reference sequence). The junction had 16 bases not matched to a gene; V was cut back by 1 base and J by 7 bases. The CDR3 sequence is 19 residues long. The chain's CDR3 is CASSLGKPRDRGIWNEQFF. The CDR3, as DNA: TGTGCCAGCAGCTTAGGAAAACCCCGGGACAGGGGTATATGGAATGAGCAGTTCTTC.

This clone was picked up a small number of times. V usage is TRBV7-2 and J usage is TRBJ2-7; no definite D call. V was shortened by 4 bases and J by 2 bases, with 18 bases between the two germline ends. Germline V gives CDR1 SGHTA, CDR2 FQGNSA. The CDR3 loop spans 16 amino acids. CDR3 region: CASSYPTEPVTYEQYF. The CDR3 coding sequence is TGTGCCAGCAGCTACCCTACCGAGCCTGTCACCTACGAGCAGTACTTC.

This clone showed up just a few times. The J gene is TRBJ2-7, the V gene TRBV6-1; the match to TRBD2 covers 7 bases. CDR3 length: 14 residues. Per germline, CDR1 MNHNS and CDR2 SASEGT. V was pared by 8 bases and J by 5 bases, with 12 bases of the junction left unmatched. CDR3 nucleotides: TGTGCCAGCGAACCAGGCGGTGGGGGGGACGAGCAGTACTTC. It encodes CASEPGGGGDEQYF.

This sequence joins TRBV11-3 and TRBJ2-5; 9 nucleotides match TRBD1. The CDR3 length is 16 residues. From germline, CDR1 is SGHNT and CDR2 YENEEA. Germline trimming cut 2 bases from V and 4 bases from J; bases unmatched to any gene: 8. The CDR3 DNA reads TGTGCCAGCAGCTTACGGACAGGGGTAACGATAGAGACCCAGTACTTC. Its translation is CASSLRTGVTIETQYF.

This sequence joins TRBV6-1 and TRBJ2-6; 11 bases map to TRBD1. There are 16 residues in the CDR3. CDR1 and CDR2 from the germline V gene are MNHNS and SASEGT. The V segment lost 4 bases and the J segment 4 bases; nucleotides outside the gene matches: 3. The CDR3 DNA is TGTGCCAGCAGTGGGGACAGGGGGAGAGGGGCCAACGTCCTGACTTTC. This translates into CASSGDRGRGANVLTF.

The rearrangement uses TRBV4-1 and TRBJ2-3; D might be TRBD2 (6 bases). The CDR3 contains 13 residues. CDR1 and CDR2 (germline): MGHRA, YSYEKL. The V gene lost 5 bases and the J gene lost 5 bases, with 11 bases spanning the gap. This CDR3 is CASSRQGLDTQYF. The CDR3 DNA reads as TGCGCCAGCAGCAGGCAGGGACTAGATACGCAGTATTTT.

This chain links TRBV14 with TRBJ1-1, with D perhaps TRBD1 (5 bases). The V end was cut by 1 base, the J end by 10 bases, with 16 bases between. The CDR3 runs 14 residues. The germline gives CDR1 SGHDN, CDR2 FVKESK. The CDR3 bases are TGTGCCAGCAGCCAAGCGATAGGGACTCTGGGAGCTTTCTTT. This encodes CASSQAIGTLGAFF.

This sequence joins TRBV7-9 and TRBJ2-1, with TRBD2 matching over 9 bases. The CDR3 extends over 16 amino acids. CDR1 is SEHNR, CDR2 FQNEAQ, per germline (reference sequence). V shed 4 bases and J 6 bases; nucleotides not matched to a gene: 10. The CDR3: CASSYFVAGEINEQFF. Here the CDR3 DNA reads TGTGCCAGCAGCTACTTCGTAGCGGGAGAGATCAATGAGCAGTTCTTC.

CDR3 sequence: CASSLEDRYTEAFF. CDR3 sequence (DNA): TGTGCCAGCAGCTTGGAGGACAGATACACTGAAGCTTTCTTT. V gene TRBV7-8 combines with J gene TRBJ1-1; possibly TRBD1 for D (6 bases). Germline V gene sequence: CDR1 SGHVS, CDR2 FQNEAQ. The CDR3 runs to 14 residues. Between the trimmed V and J ends, which lost 3 bases and 3 bases, there was a span of 11 bases.

V usage is TRBV10-3 and J usage is TRBJ2-1; TRBD2 agrees at 8 bases. CDR3 size: 15 residues. Germline trimming cut 0 bases from V and 7 bases from J; bases unmatched to any gene: 5. Germline assignment: CDR1 ENHRY and CDR2 SYGVKD. The DNA of the CDR3 is TGTGCCATCAGTGAGTCGACGGGAGGGCGGAATGAGCAGTTCTTC. Its translation: CAISESTGGRNEQFF.

The CDR3 DNA reads as TGTGCCAGCAGTTACTCCTGGACAGGGAGCACTGAAGCTTTCTTT. Protein product: CASSYSWTGSTEAFF. The rearrangement joins TRBV6-6 to TRBJ1-1; 8 nucleotides agree with TRBD1. Germline trimming cut 0 bases from V and 4 bases from J; bases unmatched to any gene: 4. This CDR3 contains 15 residues. Germline values: CDR1 MNHNY, CDR2 SVGAGI (reference sequence).